One and the same sample provided the 12 T cell receptor beta chains below, sequenced in a study of Graves' ophthalmopathy and Graves' hyperthyroidism (dated by TCRdb to 2016 to 2019). Instrument on record: Illumina HiSeq 2000. TCR beta CDR3 regions were amplified from RNA transcripts for repertoire sequencing. A first-round RT-PCR used HTBI primers with the Qiagen OneStep RT-PCR kit, followed by a second-round multiplex PCR, size selection and purification. In-frame beta chains were kept once TCRdb had trimmed the public reads at Q25 with fastp and called clones with MiXCR. Duplicate CDR3 protein sequences are folded into a single record with the most common DNA and genes. The sample includes 170,000 or so distinct CDR3 sequences, with approximately 40% observed a single time. The top ten clonotypes cover roughly 8.9% of the sample. Sequencing used peripheral blood. These receptors were taken from a man aged 30 to 39 with Graves' ophthalmopathy. Donor details come from another sample of the same person, matched by shared clones.

This clonotype has a count of ten or more. V gene TRBV19 combines with J gene TRBJ1-5; TRBD1 agrees at 7 bases. Germline values: CDR1 LNHDA, CDR2 SQIVND (reference sequence). This CDR3 has 14 amino acids. Unmatched junction bases numbered 6, after V lost 4 bases and J lost 6 bases. In nucleotides, the CDR3 is TGTGCCAGTAGTAATACAGGGGAGGCTCAGCCCCAGCATTTT. Protein product: CASSNTGEAQPQHF.

This chain uses TRBV19 with TRBJ2-4; TRBD2 matches at 8 bases. Germline trimming cut 4 bases from V and 9 bases from J; bases unmatched to any gene: 5. The CDR3 runs 13 residues. Germline CDR1 reads LNHDA; CDR2 reads SQIVND (reference sequence). The DNA of the CDR3 is TGTGCCAGTAGTAGCCGGGAGGGCATCATTCAGTACTTC. This codes for CASSSREGIIQYF.

This clonotype was recorded at least ten times. This chain connects TRBV6-2 or TRBV6-3 to TRBJ2-5; 10 nucleotides line up with TRBD2. This CDR3 contains 15 residues. Trimming took 6 bases from V and 2 from J; bases not matched to a gene: 6. From germline, CDR1 is MNHEY and CDR2 SVGEGT. The CDR3 bases are TGTGCCAGCAGCCCTAGGACTAGCGGACAAGAGACCCAGTACTTC. Protein: CASSPRTSGQETQYF.

To note about this clonotype: Its ends do not fully match the called genes, so a read error is possible. This sequence joins TRBV27 and TRBJ1-5; no definite D call. Germline values: CDR1 MNHEY, CDR2 SMNVEV (reference sequence). The CDR3 loop spans 8 amino acids. The CDR3 sequence: CADQPQHF. The CDR3 nucleotides are TGCGCTGATCAGCCCCAGCATTTT.

This rearrangement joins TRBV6-2 or TRBV6-3 to TRBJ1-3, with D possibly matching TRBD1 (6 bases). The germline V gene has CDR1 MNHEY and CDR2 SVGEGT. The V and J ends lost 6 bases and 0 bases respectively, with 21 bases between them. The CDR3 has 18 amino acids. CDR3 sequence reads: CASRPFGTHQLSGNTIYF. CDR3 nucleotide sequence: TGTGCCAGCAGACCTTTCGGGACACACCAACTCTCTGGAAACACCATATATTTT.

V gene TRBV20-1 combines with J gene TRBJ2-7; TRBD1 matches 7 bases. Germline CDR1 reads DFQATT; CDR2 reads SNEGSKA (reference sequence). Germline trimming cut 3 bases from V and 0 bases from J; bases unmatched to any gene: 8. The CDR3 runs to 15 residues. The DNA of the CDR3 is TGCAGTGCTAGTCGATCGGACAGGCCCTCCTACGAGCAGTACTTC. Translation gives CSASRSDRPSYEQYF.

This clonotype was detected many times. V gene TRBV20-1 combines with J gene TRBJ1-1; TRBD1 aligns across 8 bases. CDR3 length: 13 amino acids. V shed 1 base, J shed 11 bases, and the junction held 9 bases outside the gene matches. The germline V gene has CDR1 DFQATT and CDR2 SNEGSKA (reference sequence). DNA of the CDR3: TGCAGTGCTAGAGTTCCCGGACAGGGATCGGCTTTCTTT. Translating it yields CSARVPGQGSAFF.

CDR3 DNA: TGCGCCAGCAGCCGTAGACAGGTCGATACAAAACTGTACTTC. Protein sequence: CASSRRQVDTKLYF. The chain uses TRBV4-3 and TRBJ2-7; TRBD1 is a possible D gene (6 bases). CDR3 size: 14 residues. CDR1 is LGHNA and CDR2 is YSLEER in the germline V gene. The V gene lost 4 bases and the J gene lost 12 bases, with 22 bases spanning the gap.

The chain has TRBV7-2 and TRBJ2-5; 10 nucleotides agree with TRBD2. Per the germline V gene, CDR1 is SGHTA and CDR2 is FQGNSA. The J segment lost 5 bases and the V segment lost 0 bases, leaving 18 bases of the junction unmatched. The CDR3 length is 20 residues. The CDR3 DNA follows: TGTGCCAGCAGCTTAGCGGGGGCGGTAGCGGGGGGATCTAAACGGGAGACCCAGTACTTC. Translating it yields CASSLAGAVAGGSKRETQYF. The full variable domain, completed using reference TRBV7-2 and TRBJ2-5, is GAGVSQSPSNKVTEKGKDVELRCDPISGHTALYWYRQSLGQGLEFLIYFQGNSAPDKSGLPSDRFSAERTGGSVSTLTIQRTQQEDSAVYLCASSLAGAVAGGSKRETQYFGPGTRLLVL.

This clonotype was observed many times. The chain links TRBV12-3 or TRBV12-4 to TRBJ2-5, with unresolved D. The V end was cut by 3 bases, the J end by 2 bases, with 13 bases between. The CDR3 length is 15 residues. CDR3 DNA sequence: TGTGCCAGCAGTTTTGTTCCAGGAGCACAAGAGACCCAGTACTTC. Protein product: CASSFVPGAQETQYF.

In its sample, this clonotype was seen many times. J is TRBJ1-1 and V is TRBV6-2 or TRBV6-3; 7 bases match TRBD1. This CDR3 contains 14 residues. Germline loops: CDR1 MNHEY, CDR2 SVGEGT. The V and J ends lost 7 bases and 0 bases, in that order; junction bases with no gene match: 5. The CDR3 nucleotides read TGTGCCAGCACCAAGGACAGGATGAACACTGAAGCTTTCTTT. Protein product: CASTKDRMNTEAFF.

At least ten counts were recorded for this clonotype. The genes are TRBV12-3 or TRBV12-4 and TRBJ1-6; D is ambiguous. V dropped 3 bases and J dropped 2 bases, with 8 bases sitting between them. This CDR3 is 15 amino acids long. The DNA of the CDR3 is TGTGCCAGCAGTTTTATTATCCCCTATAATTCACCCCTCCACTTT. This encodes CASSFIIPYNSPLHF.